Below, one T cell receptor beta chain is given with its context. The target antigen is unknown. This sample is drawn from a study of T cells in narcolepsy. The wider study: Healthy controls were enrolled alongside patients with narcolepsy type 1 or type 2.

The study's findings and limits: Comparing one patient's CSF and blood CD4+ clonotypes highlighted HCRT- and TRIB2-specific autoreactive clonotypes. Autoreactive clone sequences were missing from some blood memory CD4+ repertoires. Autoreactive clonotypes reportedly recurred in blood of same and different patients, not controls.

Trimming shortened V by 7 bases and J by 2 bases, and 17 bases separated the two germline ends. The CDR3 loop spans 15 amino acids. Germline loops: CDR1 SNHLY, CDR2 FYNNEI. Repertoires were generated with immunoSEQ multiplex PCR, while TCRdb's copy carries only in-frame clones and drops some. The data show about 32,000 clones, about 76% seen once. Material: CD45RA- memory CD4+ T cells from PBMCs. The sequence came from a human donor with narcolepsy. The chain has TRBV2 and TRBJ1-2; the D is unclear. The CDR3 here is CASTPPEGLNYGYTF. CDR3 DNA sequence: TGTGCCAGCACCCCACCTGAGGGATTAAACTATGGCTACACCTTC. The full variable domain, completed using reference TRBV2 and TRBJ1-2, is EPEVTQTPSHQVTQMGQEVILRCVPISNHLYFYWYRQILGQKVEFLVSFYNNEISEKSEIFDDQFSVERPDGSNFTLKIRSTKLEDSAMYFCASTPPEGLNYGYTFGSGTRLTVV.